These T cell receptor beta chains were read from a single sample in a study of T cell responses to AZD1222 COVID-19 vaccine. Assay used: immunoSEQ multiplex PCR; TCRdb lists only in-frame clones, some missing. The sample records 100,000 to 150,000 clones, more than 70% being singletons. This sample comprised peripheral blood, obtained 28 days after the second AZD1222 dose. All receptors come from an adult who received the AZD1222 COVID-19 vaccine. The CDR3 runs from the conserved cysteine through the conserved F or W. A D gene is named only where the DNA matches it firmly. Size is stated for part of the rows, as once, few or many counts, or as a class when the clone is expanded.

V: TRBV7-6; size: .; D: TRBD2; J: TRBJ2-7; DNA: TGTGCCAGCAGTCACGCGGGGGAGGAGCAGTACTTC; CDR3: CASSHAGEEQYF
V: TRBV19; size: few; D: .; J: TRBJ2-1; DNA: TGTGCCAGTAAGGGACTCGGAATCTACAATGAGCAGTTCTTC; CDR3: CASKGLGIYNEQFF
V: TRBV29-1; size: .; D: .; J: TRBJ2-1; DNA: TGCAGCGTTAGTTCAGGGAGGAATGAGCAGTTCTTC; CDR3: CSVSSGRNEQFF
V: TRBV6-2/TRBV6-3; size: .; D: .; J: TRBJ2-7; DNA: TGTGCCAGCAGTTACTCGAGGGGGTCGAGCTCCTACAAGCAGTACTTC; CDR3: CASSYSRGSSSYKQYF
V: TRBV6-5; size: once; D: TRBD2; J: TRBJ2-7; DNA: TGTGCCAGCAGACCCCCGGGGGGATCCTACGAGCAGTACTTC; CDR3: CASRPPGGSYEQYF
V: TRBV7-2; size: few; D: .; J: TRBJ1-6; DNA: TGTGCCAGCAGCTTAGGGGGAGGGATGAATTCACCCCTCCACTTT; CDR3: CASSLGGGMNSPLHF
V: TRBV2; size: .; D: .; J: TRBJ2-7; DNA: TGTGCCACCTGGAAGGAACAGGACTCCTACGAGCAGTACTTC; CDR3: CATWKEQDSYEQYF
V: TRBV7-2; size: .; D: TRBD1; J: TRBJ2-2; DNA: TGTGCCAGCAGTTTACAGGGGGCCGGGGAGCTGTTTTTT; CDR3: CASSLQGAGELFF
V: TRBV7-2; size: .; D: .; J: TRBJ1-2; DNA: TGTGCCAGCAGCTTAGCTGGCGCAAGAGGCTACACCTTC; CDR3: CASSLAGARGYTF
V: TRBV7-9; size: .; D: .; J: TRBJ2-5; DNA: TGTGCCAGCAGCCAACCCGGGGGTGTAGGCAAAGAGACCCAGTACTTC; CDR3: CASSQPGGVGKETQYF
V: TRBV6-6; size: .; D: .; J: TRBJ2-2; DNA: TGTGCCAGCAACTCCGGGCAGGCCCGAGGGGGGGAGCTGTTTTTT; CDR3: CASNSGQARGGELFF
V: TRBV28; size: .; D: TRBD2; J: TRBJ2-3; DNA: TGTGCCAGCAGTCCCCCGGGACTAGCGGGGGTCGCAGATACGCAGTATTTT; CDR3: CASSPPGLAGVADTQYF
V: TRBV6-2/TRBV6-3; size: .; D: .; J: TRBJ1-5; DNA: TGTGCCAGCAGCGAGGCTGACCGACAGCCCCAGCATTTT; CDR3: CASSEADRQPQHF
V: TRBV6-9; size: .; D: .; J: TRBJ2-3; DNA: TGTGCCAGCAGTTATGACGCAGATACGCAGTATTTT; CDR3: CASSYDADTQYF
V: TRBV5-1; size: .; D: TRBD2; J: TRBJ2-3; DNA: TGCGCCAGCAGTACCTTAGCGGGGGCTACGCAGTATTTT; CDR3: CASSTLAGATQYF
V: TRBV3-1/TRBV3-2; size: .; D: TRBD2; J: TRBJ2-3; DNA: TGTGCCAGCAGCCCATTAGCGGGGGGGCATATAGATACGCAGTATTTT; CDR3: CASSPLAGGHIDTQYF
V: TRBV6-5; size: .; D: TRBD1; J: TRBJ2-1; DNA: TGTGCCAGCAGGGGGGACAGTGGGAATGAGCAGTTCTTC; CDR3: CASRGDSGNEQFF
V: TRBV4-1; size: .; D: .; J: TRBJ2-2; DNA: TGCGCCAGCAGCCAAGTACCGAACACCGGGGAGCTGTTTTTT; CDR3: CASSQVPNTGELFF
V: TRBV10-2; size: .; D: .; J: TRBJ1-5; DNA: TGCGCCAGCAGTGACCCAAATCAGCCCCAGCATTTT; CDR3: CASSDPNQPQHF
V: TRBV4-1; size: .; D: TRBD1; J: TRBJ1-2; DNA: TGCGCCAGCAACCAAGGGGGCGTCTATGGCTACACCTTC; CDR3: CASNQGGVYGYTF
V: TRBV6-5; size: .; D: .; J: TRBJ2-6; DNA: TGTGCCAGCAGTCAAAAAAGCTCTGGGGCCAACGTCCTGACTTTC; CDR3: CASSQKSSGANVLTF
V: TRBV7-8; size: .; D: .; J: TRBJ2-3; DNA: TGTGCCAGCAGCTTAGCTCTGGGGGGCCTCACAGATACGCAGTATTTT; CDR3: CASSLALGGLTDTQYF
V: TRBV6-5; size: .; D: .; J: TRBJ1-1; DNA: TGTGCCAGCACCCTAGGTCGTACGAACACTGAAGCTTTCTTT; CDR3: CASTLGRTNTEAFF
V: TRBV5-1; size: .; D: .; J: TRBJ2-5; DNA: TGCGCCAGCAACACCGGGACGAGAGGGGGAGAGACCCAGTACTTC; CDR3: CASNTGTRGGETQYF
V: TRBV29-1; size: .; D: .; J: TRBJ1-1; DNA: TGCAGCGTACCGGTCACCGGGACCTCTGACCTGGCTTTCTTT; CDR3: CSVPVTGTSDLAFF
V: TRBV29-1; size: .; D: TRBD1; J: TRBJ1-2; DNA: TGCAGCGGGGGGACAGCCCTCACCTATGGCTACACCTTC; CDR3: CSGGTALTYGYTF
V: TRBV30; size: .; D: .; J: TRBJ1-1; DNA: TGTGCCTGGAGTGTACAAATCGGGGACACTGAAGCTTTCTTT; CDR3: CAWSVQIGDTEAFF
V: TRBV5-4; size: .; D: .; J: TRBJ2-3; DNA: TGTGCCAGCAGCTTGGAAGGATGGGCAGCCACAGATACGCAGTATTTT; CDR3: CASSLEGWAATDTQYF
V: TRBV18; size: few; D: .; J: TRBJ1-1; DNA: TGTGCCAGCTCACCCGGACAGAACACTGAAGCTTTCTTT; CDR3: CASSPGQNTEAFF
V: TRBV3-1/TRBV3-2; size: .; D: .; J: TRBJ2-7; DNA: TGTGCCAGCAGCTCCTACACGAGGGAGCAGTACTTC; CDR3: CASSSYTREQYF
V: TRBV30; size: .; D: TRBD1; J: TRBJ2-2; DNA: TGTGCCTGGAGTACTTCGGGACAGCAGACCGGGGAGCTGTTTTTT; CDR3: CAWSTSGQQTGELFF
V: TRBV5-6; size: .; D: .; J: TRBJ2-7; DNA: TGTGCCAGCAGCTATAGTTTGAGGGGCTCCTACGAGCAGTACTTC; CDR3: CASSYSLRGSYEQYF
V: TRBV28; size: .; D: .; J: TRBJ1-6; DNA: TGTGCCAGCATAAGCCCAACTTATAATTCACCCCTCCACTTT; CDR3: CASISPTYNSPLHF
V: TRBV9; size: once; D: TRBD2; J: TRBJ2-1; DNA: TGTGCCAGCAGCGTCAGGACTAGCGGGGGGACATACAATGAGCAGTTCTTC; CDR3: CASSVRTSGGTYNEQFF
V: TRBV19; size: .; D: .; J: TRBJ2-7; DNA: TGTGCCAGTAGTCCCAGGTCCGACCGACCGTACGAGCAGTACTTC; CDR3: CASSPRSDRPYEQYF
V: TRBV7-9; size: .; D: TRBD1; J: TRBJ2-2; DNA: TGTGCCAGCATCGAAATCCAGGGGGCCCACGGGGAGCTGTTTTTT; CDR3: CASIEIQGAHGELFF
V: TRBV18; size: .; D: .; J: TRBJ2-2; DNA: TGTGCCAGCTCACCACCCTCATGGGACACCGGGGAGCTGTTTTTT; CDR3: CASSPPSWDTGELFF
V: TRBV2; size: .; D: .; J: TRBJ1-5; DNA: TGTGCCAGCAGTGAACGGACGACGTATCAGCCCCAGCATTTT; CDR3: CASSERTTYQPQHF
V: TRBV9; size: .; D: .; J: TRBJ1-2; DNA: TGTGCCAGCAGCGAACAAATAACAGGGATCTATGGCTACACCTTC; CDR3: CASSEQITGIYGYTF
V: TRBV3-1/TRBV3-2; size: .; D: .; J: TRBJ1-2; DNA: TGTGCCAGCAGCCAAGGGTCCACGGAGGGCTATGGCTACACCTTC; CDR3: CASSQGSTEGYGYTF
V: TRBV5-5; size: .; D: TRBD1; J: TRBJ1-2; DNA: TGTGCCAGCAGCGCAGGACAGGCGAGCTACACCTTC; CDR3: CASSAGQASYTF
V: TRBV5-5; size: .; D: TRBD2; J: TRBJ2-5; DNA: TGTGCCAGCAGCTTGTCGGGGGGGTACCAAGAGACCCAGTACTTC; CDR3: CASSLSGGYQETQYF
V: TRBV5-1; size: .; D: TRBD2; J: TRBJ2-5; DNA: TGCGCCAGCAGCTTCGGGACTAGCGGGGGGCTTGGAGAGACCCAGTACTTC; CDR3: CASSFGTSGGLGETQYF
V: TRBV11-2; size: .; D: .; J: TRBJ2-4; DNA: TGTGCCAGCAGCTTCGAGGGCAGTACCCACATTCAGTACTTC; CDR3: CASSFEGSTHIQYF
V: TRBV7-3; size: .; D: .; J: TRBJ1-6; DNA: TGTGCCAGCAGCTTAAGCGGGGGGCCACCCCTCCACTTT; CDR3: CASSLSGGPPLHF
V: TRBV6-5; size: .; D: .; J: TRBJ1-6; DNA: TGTGCCAGCAGTTACGGTTCGGACACGACCTCACCCCTCCACTTT; CDR3: CASSYGSDTTSPLHF
V: TRBV24-1; size: once; D: .; J: TRBJ1-4; DNA: TGTGCCACCAGTGCCACGGACAATGAAAAACTGTTTTTT; CDR3: CATSATDNEKLFF
V: TRBV21-1; size: .; D: .; J: TRBJ1-4; DNA: TGTGCCAGCAGCAACTTCGAAAAACTGTTTTTT; CDR3: CASSNFEKLFF
V: TRBV5-4; size: .; D: .; J: TRBJ1-2; DNA: TGTGCCAGCAGCTGGGGGGAATCCCCCTATGGCTACACCTTC; CDR3: CASSWGESPYGYTF
V: TRBV19; size: .; D: .; J: TRBJ1-1; DNA: TGTGCCAGTAGTTCACATTTCTTT; CDR3: CASSSHFF
V: TRBV11-2; size: once; D: .; J: TRBJ2-6; DNA: TGTGCCAGCAGCTTTTGGGTGTTTCGCAGGGACTCTGGGGCCAACGTCCTGACTTTC; CDR3: CASSFWVFRRDSGANVLTF
V: TRBV19; size: .; D: .; J: TRBJ1-2; DNA: TGTGCCAGTAGTATCCCATCGACAGCGTCCTATGGCTACACCTTC; CDR3: CASSIPSTASYGYTF
V: TRBV29-1; size: few; D: .; J: TRBJ1-5; DNA: TGCAGCGCCCAGGGGCGCGGGGATCAGCCCCAGCATTTT; CDR3: CSAQGRGDQPQHF
V: TRBV12-3/TRBV12-4; size: .; D: .; J: TRBJ2-2; DNA: TGTGCCGTAGACAGGATCTCCGGGGAGCTGTTTTTT; CDR3: CAVDRISGELFF
V: TRBV19; size: .; D: .; J: TRBJ2-5; DNA: TGTGCCAGTAGTACTATGGCGAGGGGGGCGCAAGAGACCCAGTACTTC; CDR3: CASSTMARGAQETQYF